This T cell receptor beta chain is drawn from a study of Ad26.COV2.S vaccination and SARS-CoV-2 variants. Study-wide context: Enrolled in COV1001, the donor was in the Ad26.COV2.S trial arm, which received the vaccine.

Germline CDR1 is SQVTM and CDR2 is ANQGSEA. The V and J ends lost 7 bases and 8 bases, in that order; junction bases with no gene match: 5. The CDR3 is made up of 12 amino acids. Treatment described: around 19 received Ad26.COV2.S at low or high dose, single or two shots; about 5 received placebo; per-sample allocation not given. Specimen acquisition occurred on day 63 following the initial vaccine or placebo injection. Concerning this clone itself: Its antigen is not identified.

This table comes from immunoSEQ multiplex PCR, and its TCRdb copy is limited to in-frame clones, with some not included. This table has about 390,000 clones, less than 90% appearing once. Notes on the study in general: Overall T cell responses may have been underestimated by the analyses of TCR breadth and depth. Vaccinated and placebo-treated recipients had similar non-spike TCR breadth. The breadth of spike-specific CD8+ and CD4+ T cell responses after vaccination was reportedly substantial.

The receptor was isolated from a person between 18 and 65 years old who received the Ad26.COV2.S COVID-19 vaccine or a placebo. The sample was peripheral blood, taken in a trial of Ad26.COV2.S vaccine versus placebo. This chain links TRBV29-1 with TRBJ1-4, with 9 bases identical to TRBD1. CDR3 protein: CSAGQGREKLFF. In DNA form, the CDR3 reads TGCAGCGCGGGACAGGGACGCGAAAAACTGTTTTTT. Drawing the rest from reference TRBV29-1 and TRBJ1-4, the complete variable domain is SAVISQKPSRDICQRGTSLTIQCQVDSQVTMMFWYRQQPGQSLTLIATANQGSEATYESGFVIDKFPISRPNLTFSTLTVSNMSPEDSSIYLCSAGQGREKLFFGSGTQLSVL.